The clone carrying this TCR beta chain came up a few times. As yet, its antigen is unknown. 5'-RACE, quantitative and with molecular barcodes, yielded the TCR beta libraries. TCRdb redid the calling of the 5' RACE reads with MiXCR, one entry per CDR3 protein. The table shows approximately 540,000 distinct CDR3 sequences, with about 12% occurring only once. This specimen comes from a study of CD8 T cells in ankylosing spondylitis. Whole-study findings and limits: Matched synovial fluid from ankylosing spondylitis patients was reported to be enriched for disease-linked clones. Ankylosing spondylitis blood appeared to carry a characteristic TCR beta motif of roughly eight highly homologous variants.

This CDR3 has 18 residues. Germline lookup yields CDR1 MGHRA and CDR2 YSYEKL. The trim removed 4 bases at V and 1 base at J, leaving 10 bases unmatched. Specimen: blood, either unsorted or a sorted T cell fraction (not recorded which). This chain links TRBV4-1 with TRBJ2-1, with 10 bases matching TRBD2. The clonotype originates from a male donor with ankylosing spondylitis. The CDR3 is CASSRRLAGVGSYNEQFF. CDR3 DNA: TGCGCCAGCAGCCGAAGGCTAGCGGGAGTAGGGTCCTACAATGAGCAGTTCTTC.